The 24 T cell receptor beta chains presented below share a single source sample, sequenced in a study of CD8+CD57+ T cells in acquired aplastic anemia. Template material for TCR beta VDJ and CDR3 profiling consisted of genomic DNA. TCRdb independently ran MiXCR on the reads; one entry per CDR3 protein. Among around 190,000 distinct CDR3 sequences listed, roughly 55% were seen once. Sequenced material: sorted CD4+, CD8+, or CD8+CD57+ T cells (not recorded which) from PBMCs. These TCRs come from a human donor in good health.

This sequence joins TRBV11-2 and TRBJ2-5; D uncertain. The CDR3 is 12 amino acids. Germline V gene sequence: CDR1 SGHAT, CDR2 FQNNGV. V was shortened by 5 bases and J by 9 bases, with 13 bases between the two germline ends. The CDR3 protein is CASSPPSNAQYF. In DNA form, the CDR3 reads TGTGCCAGCAGCCCTCCCTCTAACGCCCAGTACTTC.

The CDR3 nucleotides read TGTGCCAGCAGCATACGATTGACAGGGGAGCTGTTTTTT. Protein: CASSIRLTGELFF. The chain is built from TRBV11-2 and TRBJ2-2, with no clear D. The CDR3 runs to 13 residues. Germline CDR1 and CDR2: SGHAT and FQNNGV. Trimming removed 5 bases from V and 8 bases from J, with 12 bases in between.

This clonotype has at least ten counts. CDR3 region: CASSLSGDSPLHF. In DNA, the CDR3 is TGTGCCAGCAGCCTGTCGGGGGACTCACCCCTCCACTTT. The chain combines TRBV14 with TRBJ1-6; maybe TRBD1 (5 bases). V lost 4 bases and J 10 bases, leaving 11 bases between the germline ends. Germline V CDR1 and CDR2: SGHDN, FVKESK. This CDR3 is 13 amino acids long.

The chain carries TRBV7-3 and TRBJ2-2; D is unresolved. The length of the CDR3 is 17 residues. The ends were cut back, 6 bases at V and 2 bases at J, with 19 bases in the middle. Germline V gene data show CDR1 as SGHTA and CDR2 as FQGTGA. The CDR3 reads CASRSSPSHPNTGELFF. The CDR3 DNA reads TGTGCCAGCAGGTCATCCCCATCGCACCCTAACACCGGGGAGCTGTTTTTT.

The chain links TRBV6-5 to TRBJ1-4; D might be TRBD1 (5 bases). Trimming took 2 bases from V and 8 from J, leaving 21 bases between them. Germline V CDR1 and CDR2: MNHEY, SVGAGI. The CDR3 runs 17 residues. The CDR3 DNA reads as TGTGCCAGCAGTTACCGAGCGGGAGGGACTACTGGGGAAAAACTGTTTTTT. Its protein is CASSYRAGGTTGEKLFF.

This clonotype was found once. The chain links TRBV2 to TRBJ2-1, with D perhaps matching TRBD2 (5 bases). The length of the CDR3 is 14 residues. Germline V gene data show CDR1 as SNHLY and CDR2 as FYNNEI. Trimming stripped 10 bases from V and 9 bases from J, with 22 bases between. CDR3 residues: CATSQRFGVAEQFF. The DNA for the CDR3 is TGTGCCACAAGTCAACGCTTCGGGGTTGCTGAGCAGTTCTTC.

The gene calls are TRBV19 and TRBJ1-4; D ambiguous. The germline V and J ends were trimmed by 3 bases and 4 bases, with 6 bases remaining between them. CDR1 is LNHDA and CDR2 is SQIVND in the germline V gene (reference sequence). The CDR3 spans 13 residues. The CDR3 here is CASSMQVNEKLFF. For the CDR3, the DNA is TGTGCCAGTAGTATGCAGGTTAATGAAAAACTGTTTTTT.

This chain connects TRBV2 to TRBJ2-5; 9 bases map to TRBD1. V dropped 2 bases and J dropped 4; count of bases not matched to a gene: 2. The CDR3 loop spans 14 amino acids. The germline V gene has CDR1 SNHLY and CDR2 FYNNEI. Here the CDR3 reads CASSETGGVETQYF. CDR3 DNA: TGTGCCAGCAGTGAAACAGGGGGCGTAGAGACCCAGTACTTC.

This clonotype was seen a few times. The chain links TRBV20-1 to TRBJ2-7, with D tentatively TRBD2 (6 bases). This CDR3 region has 14 residues. V was trimmed by 2 bases and J by 7 bases, leaving 18 bases between them. Germline V gene data show CDR1 as DFQATT and CDR2 as SNEGSKA (reference sequence). The CDR3 sequence is CSARLAQGLWEQYF. Written as DNA, the CDR3 is TGCAGTGCTAGACTAGCGCAGGGATTATGGGAGCAGTACTTC.

The rearrangement joins TRBV10-3 to TRBJ1-4, with 9 bases fitting TRBD1. CDR3 length: 16 amino acids. J gave up 6 bases and V 3 bases, and 8 bases lay outside the gene matches. CDR1 is ENHRY and CDR2 is SYGVKD in the germline V gene. CDR3 sequence reads: CAISDPKQGADEKLFF. The CDR3 DNA reads as TGTGCCATCAGTGATCCTAAACAGGGGGCAGATGAAAAACTGTTTTTT.

J is TRBJ1-2 and V is TRBV10-3, with D possibly TRBD1 on 6 matching bases. V was pared by 3 bases and J by 3 bases, with 14 bases between. CDR3 length: 15 amino acids. Germline V gives CDR1 ENHRY, CDR2 SYGVKD. This chain's CDR3 is CAISERDGGHYGYTF. For the CDR3, the DNA is TGTGCCATCAGTGAACGAGATGGGGGCCACTATGGCTACACCTTC.

With respect to this clonotype: This may arise from a read error, as a much more abundant clone is one base away. The chain has TRBV27 and TRBJ1-1; D remains ambiguous. The CDR3 covers 13 residues. CDR1 and CDR2 from the germline V gene are MNHEY and SMNVEV (reference sequence). Trimming cost V 5 bases and J 1 base, with 8 bases left between them. DNA of the CDR3: TGTGCCAGCAGTCCACTTTGGAACACTGAAGCTTTCTTT. It codes for CASSPLWNTEAFF.

Only a few counts were recorded for this clonotype. The rearrangement joins TRBV7-9 to TRBJ2-2; D uncertain. The CDR3 has 15 residues. In germline, CDR1 is SEHNR, CDR2 FQNEAQ (reference sequence). V lost 3 bases, J lost 6 bases, and 14 bases lay in between. In nucleotides, the CDR3 is TGTGCCAGCAGCTTGAAGGGCATTGGGTCCGGGGAGCTGTTTTTT. As protein: CASSLKGIGSGELFF.

This clonotype was recorded many times. This rearrangement joins TRBV20-1 to TRBJ2-7, with D hard to call. V lost 1 base, J lost 2 bases, and 12 bases lay in between. Germline values: CDR1 DFQATT, CDR2 SNEGSKA (reference sequence). The CDR3 totals 14 residues. DNA for the CDR3: TGCAGTGCTAGAGCGGCGGAAGACGCCTACGAGCAGTACTTC. Residues: CSARAAEDAYEQYF.

As to this clonotype: A junction boundary mismatches the germline segment, possibly from a read error. V gene TRBV9 combines with J gene TRBJ2-2; the D gene is possibly TRBD2 (5 bases). CDR3 length: 11 amino acids. Germline V gene sequence: CDR1 SGDLS, CDR2 YYNGEE. The CDR3 region is CASSSAGELSF. CDR3 sequence (DNA): TGTGCCAGCAGCTCAGCCGGGGAGCTGTCTTTT.

The genes are TRBV4-3 and TRBJ2-7; a possible D gene is TRBD2 (6 bases). The germline V and J ends were trimmed by 0 bases and 5 bases, with 14 bases remaining between them. The CDR3 extends over 15 amino acids. Germline CDR1 LGHNA, CDR2 YSLEER. CDR3 residues: CASSQDLRGGNEQYF. The CDR3 DNA sequence: TGCGCCAGCAGCCAAGATCTGAGGGGCGGGAACGAGCAGTACTTC.

This clonotype was seen at least ten times. This rearrangement joins TRBV19 to TRBJ1-5; D perhaps matches TRBD1 (6 bases). The germline V gene has CDR1 LNHDA and CDR2 SQIVND (reference sequence). This CDR3 has 15 residues. V shed 7 bases and J shed 4 bases, with 17 bases lying between them. The CDR3 is CASNPSGAVNQPQHF. CDR3 sequence (DNA): TGTGCCAGTAATCCCTCGGGGGCTGTGAATCAGCCCCAGCATTTT.

This chain links TRBV7-8 with TRBJ2-1; 7 nucleotides line up with TRBD1. The CDR3 runs 16 residues. The germline V gene has CDR1 SGHVS and CDR2 FQNEAQ. The junction had 9 bases not matched to a gene; V was cut back by 5 bases and J by 2 bases. CDR3 region: CASSPNLGGPYNEQFF. In nucleotides, the CDR3 is TGTGCCAGCAGCCCCAATCTAGGGGGCCCCTACAATGAGCAGTTCTTC.

V gene TRBV7-3 combines with J gene TRBJ1-1; the D is unclear. V dropped 5 bases and J dropped 12 bases, with 16 bases sitting between them. The CDR3 spans 12 residues. Germline V lookup: CDR1 SGHTA, CDR2 FQGTGA. CDR3 residues: CASSILTGATFF. CDR3 coding DNA: TGTGCCAGCAGCATCCTAACGGGCGCAACTTTCTTT.

This clonotype was picked up a small number of times. The junction does not match germline at one end; this may be a read error. V usage is TRBV4-1 and J usage is TRBJ2-6; D is uncertain. CDR3 length: 15 amino acids. Germline V lookup: CDR1 MGHRA, CDR2 YSYEKL. CDR3 region: CASSEDYSGANVLTF. Here the CDR3 DNA reads TGTGCCAGCAGTGAAGATTACTCTGGGGCCAACGTCCTGACTTTC.

This clonotype came up a few times. The chain combines TRBV20-1 with TRBJ2-5, with D maybe TRBD1 (6 bases). The CDR3 has 12 residues. Deletions cut 3 bases from V and 3 bases from J, with 8 bases between. Looked up from germline, CDR1 is DFQATT and CDR2 is SNEGSKA (reference sequence). The DNA of the CDR3 is TGCAGTGCTAGGGACAGTAAAGAGACCCAGTACTTC. The encoded protein is CSARDSKETQYF.

This clonotype was picked up many times. V gene TRBV20-1 combines with J gene TRBJ2-7; D might be TRBD1 or TRBD2, each matching 6 bases. CDR1 is DFQATT, CDR2 SNEGSKA, per germline (reference sequence). Trimming stripped 0 bases from V and 6 bases from J, with 21 bases between. This CDR3 is built from 16 residues. CDR3 sequence reads: CSARDRTEAGFGEQYF. The CDR3 nucleotides are TGCAGTGCTAGAGATCGGACAGAGGCGGGGTTCGGCGAGCAGTACTTC.

CDR3 sequence: CASSSRGIADTQYF. CDR3 nucleotide sequence: TGTGCCAGCAGCTCGCGGGGGATCGCAGATACGCAGTATTTT. The V and J genes are TRBV7-3 and TRBJ2-3; 7 nucleotides agree with TRBD2. Germline V gene sequence: CDR1 SGHTA, CDR2 FQGTGA. The CDR3 has 14 amino acids. The trim removed 4 bases at V and 4 bases at J, leaving 5 bases unmatched. Together with reference TRBV7-3 and TRBJ2-3, the CDR3 gives the full variable domain: GAGVSQTPSNKVTEKGKYVELRCDPISGHTALYWYRQSLGQGPEFLIYFQGTGAADDSGLPNDRFFAVRPEGSVSTLKIQRTERGDSAVYLCASSSRGIADTQYFGPGTRLTVL.

V is TRBV7-2 and J is TRBJ1-3; D is perhaps TRBD1 (5 bases). CDR1 SGHTA and CDR2 FQGNSA come from the germline V gene. Trimming pared 5 bases from V and 2 bases from J, leaving 10 bases between. This CDR3 region has 14 residues. This CDR3 is CASSPLGPGNTIYF. The CDR3 DNA reads as TGTGCCAGCAGCCCCCTGGGACCTGGAAACACCATATATTTT.